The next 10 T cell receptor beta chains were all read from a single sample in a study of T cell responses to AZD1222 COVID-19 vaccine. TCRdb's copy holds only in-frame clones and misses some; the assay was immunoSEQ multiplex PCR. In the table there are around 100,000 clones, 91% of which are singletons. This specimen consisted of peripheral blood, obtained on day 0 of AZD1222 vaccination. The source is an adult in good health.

The CDR3 DNA is TGTGCCACCTCAGTAAGGGACAGTACTACCTACGAGCAGTACTTC. The encoded protein is CATSVRDSTTYEQYF. This chain uses TRBV6-5 with TRBJ2-7, with 7 bases identical to TRBD1. The V gene end was trimmed by 10 bases and the J gene end by 2 bases; junction bases not matched to a gene: 14. From germline, CDR1 is MNHEY and CDR2 SVGAGI. CDR3 length: 15 amino acids.

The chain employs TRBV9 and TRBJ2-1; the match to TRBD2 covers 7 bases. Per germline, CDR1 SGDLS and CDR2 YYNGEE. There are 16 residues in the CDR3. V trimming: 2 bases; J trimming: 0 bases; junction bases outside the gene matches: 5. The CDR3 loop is CASSVRGDLSYNEQFF. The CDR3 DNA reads TGTGCCAGCAGCGTCCGGGGGGACCTCTCCTACAATGAGCAGTTCTTC.

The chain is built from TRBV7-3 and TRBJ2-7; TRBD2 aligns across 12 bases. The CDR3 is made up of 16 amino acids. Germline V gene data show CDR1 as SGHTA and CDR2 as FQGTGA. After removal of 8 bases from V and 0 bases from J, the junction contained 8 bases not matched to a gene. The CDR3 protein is CASYWTSGITSYEQYF. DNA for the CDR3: TGTGCCAGCTATTGGACTAGCGGGATTACCTCCTACGAGCAGTACTTC.

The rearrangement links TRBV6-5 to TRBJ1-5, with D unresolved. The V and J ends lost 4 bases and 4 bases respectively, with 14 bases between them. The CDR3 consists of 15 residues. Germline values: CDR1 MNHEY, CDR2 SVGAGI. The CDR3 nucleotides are TGTGCCAGCAGTTCGCCTCGACTGCCTAATCAGCCCCAGCATTTT. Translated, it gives CASSSPRLPNQPQHF.

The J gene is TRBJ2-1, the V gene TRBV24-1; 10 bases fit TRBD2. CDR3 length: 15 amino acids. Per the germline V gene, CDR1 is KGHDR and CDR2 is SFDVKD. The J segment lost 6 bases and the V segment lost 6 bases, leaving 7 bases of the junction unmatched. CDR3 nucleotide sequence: TGTGCCACCAGTAGGTTCCTAGCGGGAGTCAATGAGCAGTTCTTC. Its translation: CATSRFLAGVNEQFF.

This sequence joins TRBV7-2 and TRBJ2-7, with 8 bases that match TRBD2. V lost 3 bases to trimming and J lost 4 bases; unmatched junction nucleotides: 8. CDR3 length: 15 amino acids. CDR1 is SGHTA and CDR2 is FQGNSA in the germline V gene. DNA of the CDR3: TGTGCCAGCAGCTTTGCGGGAGGCAGCAGGTACGAGCAGTACTTC. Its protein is CASSFAGGSRYEQYF.

The CDR3 spells CASSLVTSNEQFF. Here the CDR3 DNA reads TGTGCCAGCAGCTTAGTTACGAGCAATGAGCAGTTCTTC. The gene calls are TRBV7-6 and TRBJ2-1; D ambiguous. The V gene's germline CDR1 is SGHVS and CDR2 FNYEAQ. The CDR3 consists of 13 residues. The V and J ends lost 1 base and 6 bases respectively, with 7 bases between them.

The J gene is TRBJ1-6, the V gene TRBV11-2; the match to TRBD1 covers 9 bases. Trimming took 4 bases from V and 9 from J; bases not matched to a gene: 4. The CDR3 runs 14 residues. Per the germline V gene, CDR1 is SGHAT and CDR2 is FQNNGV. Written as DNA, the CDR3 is TGTGCCAGCAGCTCTCGGGACAGGGTTTCACCCCTCCACTTT. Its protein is CASSSRDRVSPLHF.

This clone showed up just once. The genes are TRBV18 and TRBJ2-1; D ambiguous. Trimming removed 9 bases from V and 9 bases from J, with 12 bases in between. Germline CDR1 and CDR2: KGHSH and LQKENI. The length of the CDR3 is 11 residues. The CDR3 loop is CARPTPVEQFF. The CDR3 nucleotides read TGTGCCAGGCCCACCCCGGTTGAGCAGTTCTTC.

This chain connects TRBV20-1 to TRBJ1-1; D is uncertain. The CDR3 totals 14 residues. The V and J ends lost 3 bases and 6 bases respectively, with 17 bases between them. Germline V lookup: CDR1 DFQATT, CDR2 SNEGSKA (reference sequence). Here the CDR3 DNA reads TGCAGTGCTAGTCGTGGCAGATATTTCTCTGAAGCTTTCTTT. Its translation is CSASRGRYFSEAFF.